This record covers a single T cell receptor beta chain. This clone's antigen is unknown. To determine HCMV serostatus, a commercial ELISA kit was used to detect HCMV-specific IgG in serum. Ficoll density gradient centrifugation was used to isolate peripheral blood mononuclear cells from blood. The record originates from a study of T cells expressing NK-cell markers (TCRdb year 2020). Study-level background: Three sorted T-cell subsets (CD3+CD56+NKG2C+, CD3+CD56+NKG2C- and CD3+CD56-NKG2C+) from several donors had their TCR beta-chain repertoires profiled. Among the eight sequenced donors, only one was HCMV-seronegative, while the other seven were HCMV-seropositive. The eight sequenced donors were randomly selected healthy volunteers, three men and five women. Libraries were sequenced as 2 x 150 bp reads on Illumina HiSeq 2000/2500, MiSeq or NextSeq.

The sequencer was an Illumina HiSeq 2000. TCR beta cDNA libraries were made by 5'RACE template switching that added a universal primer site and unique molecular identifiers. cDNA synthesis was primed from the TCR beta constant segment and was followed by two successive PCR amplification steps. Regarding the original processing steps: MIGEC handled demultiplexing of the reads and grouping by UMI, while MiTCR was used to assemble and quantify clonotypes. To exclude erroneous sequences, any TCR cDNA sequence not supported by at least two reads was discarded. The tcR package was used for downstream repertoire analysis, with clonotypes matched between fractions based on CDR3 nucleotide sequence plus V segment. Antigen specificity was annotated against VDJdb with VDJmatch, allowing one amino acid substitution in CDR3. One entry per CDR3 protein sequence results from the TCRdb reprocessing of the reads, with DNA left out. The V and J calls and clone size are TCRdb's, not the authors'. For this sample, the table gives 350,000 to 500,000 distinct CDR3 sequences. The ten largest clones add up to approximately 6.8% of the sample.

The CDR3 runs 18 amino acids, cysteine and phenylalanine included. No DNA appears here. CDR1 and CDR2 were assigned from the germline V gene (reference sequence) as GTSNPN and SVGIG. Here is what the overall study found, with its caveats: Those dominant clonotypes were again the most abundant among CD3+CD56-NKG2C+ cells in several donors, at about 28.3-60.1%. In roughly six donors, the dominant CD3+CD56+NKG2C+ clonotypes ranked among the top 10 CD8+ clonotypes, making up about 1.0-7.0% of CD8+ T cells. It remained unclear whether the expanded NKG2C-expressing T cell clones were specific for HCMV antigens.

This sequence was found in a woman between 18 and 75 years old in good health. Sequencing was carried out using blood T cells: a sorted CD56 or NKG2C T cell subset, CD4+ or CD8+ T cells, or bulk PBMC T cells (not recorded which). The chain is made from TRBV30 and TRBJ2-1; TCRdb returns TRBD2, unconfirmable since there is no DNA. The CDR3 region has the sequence CAWQKLAGARSSYNEQFF.